This entry concerns a single T cell receptor beta chain. This clonotype occurred a few times. The antigen this receptor binds is unknown. No base quality values were provided; no much bigger clone lies one nucleotide off. What this sample's treatment or condition label stands for: allogeneic hematopoietic cell transplantation with graft depleted of TCRalphabeta T cells and CD19 B cells. TCRalphabeta/CD19-depleted allogeneic hematopoietic cell grafts were given to the transplant recipients, all of whom were children. The source of the sample is a study of T-cell reconstitution after alpha-beta-depleted transplantation in children (dated by TCRdb to the mid-2010s). At the level of the whole study: Using TCR repertoire profiling, the study followed T-cell immune reconstitution in a quantitative way in children after TCRalphabeta/CD19-depleted allogeneic hematopoietic cell transplantation.

Its CDR3 holds 15 amino acids, cysteine through phenylalanine. Only the CDR3 region is kept as DNA, spanning 45 bases read in frame from base 1. Per the germline V gene, SGHRS is the CDR1 and YFSETQ is the CDR2. V is clipped by 0 bases and J by 2 bases, and the sequence between their germline boundaries is 12 bases long. Library preparation was by PCR. The sequencing machine was an Illumina HiSeq 2500. TCR library preparation used molecular barcoding, with unique molecular identifiers applied to normalize quantification of the TCRbeta repertoire. Clones were called with MiXCR by TCRdb after fastp trimmed the public reads at Q25, and only in-frame beta chains were retained. Rows are unified per CDR3 protein, each entry keeping the most common DNA and genes. The sample table contains approximately 650,000 distinct CDR3 sequences; only one count was recorded for around 13% of them. The ten largest clonotypes hold around 0.76% of the sample.

Overall study outcomes, separate from this receptor: The frequencies of hyperexpanded clones fell over the following months, and after one year, T-cell counts and TCRbeta diversity were mostly attributed to newly produced T cells. The apparently early recovery of alphabetaT-cell counts about two months after transplant reportedly depended on only several hundred rapidly expanded clones that came from non-depleted graft cells. In some patients, high TCRbeta diversity at day 60 was attributed to recipient T cells and intrathymic progenitors that had survived conditioning.

This receptor was identified in a girl aged 2 to 10 with congenital amegakaryocytic thrombocytopenia, due to receive a stem cell transplant. The chain is made from TRBV5-1 and TRBJ2-7, with the D gene tentatively TRBD1 or TRBD2, based on 5 matching bases in each. Sample: PBMCs, taken before TCRalphabeta/CD19-depleted stem cell transplant. For the CDR3, the sequence is CASSLDARGPYEQYF. The sequence in DNA is TGCGCCAGCAGCTTGGACGCGAGGGGACCCTACGAGCAGTACTTC.